The rows below give T cell receptor beta chains drawn from one sample of a study of blood T cell repertoires in COVID-19. The protocol was immunoSEQ multiplex PCR, while the TCRdb copy is restricted to in-frame clones and leaves out a portion. The sample carries 160,000 or so clones, approximately 83% recorded once. Sequencing was done on a sample of peripheral blood. Source of these receptors: a human donor in a cohort sampled during active COVID-19. CDR3s include the opening cysteine and the closing phenylalanine or tryptophan. The D gene is left open where the match is weak. Clone size is given for some rows only: seen once, a few or many times, or a class if the clone is expanded.

abundance,d_gene,v_gene,j_gene,CDR3nt,CDR3aa
NA,TRBD1,TRBV28,TRBJ2-7,TGTGCCAGCAGTTTAGAGGGACAGGGGGTCTACGAGCAGTACTTC,CASSLEGQGVYEQYF
NA,TRBD1,TRBV11-1,TRBJ1-1,TGTGCCAGCAGCTCAGGGACAGGGAACACTGAAGCTTTCTTT,CASSSGTGNTEAFF
NA,TRBD2,TRBV9,TRBJ2-1,TGTGCCAGCAGCGTAGGTGTGTGGGGACTAGCGGGAGAGGGTAATGAGCAGTTCTTC,CASSVGVWGLAGEGNEQFF
NA,NA,TRBV7-9,TRBJ1-6,TGTGCCAGCAGCACGACAGGAATGGCGGATTCACCCCTCCACTTT,CASSTTGMADSPLHF
NA,TRBD1,TRBV6-6,TRBJ1-1,TGTGCCAGCAGTTACTCAGGGGGCGTTGACGCTTTCTTT,CASSYSGGVDAFF
NA,TRBD1,TRBV6-6,TRBJ2-7,TGTGCCAGCAGTTACGGAGACAGGGGGTCCTACGAGCAGTACTTC,CASSYGDRGSYEQYF
NA,NA,TRBV3-1/TRBV3-2,TRBJ1-3,TGTGCCAGCAGCCATGAGGCTTTCGGAAACACCATATATTTT,CASSHEAFGNTIYF
NA,NA,TRBV7-9,TRBJ1-4,TGTGCCAGCAGCCCAACACAGGAAGGGGAAAAACTGTTTTTT,CASSPTQEGEKLFF
few,TRBD1,TRBV10-1,TRBJ1-3,TGCGCCAGCAGTGAATACAGGGGACAGGGGGAATCTGGAAACACCATATATTTT,CASSEYRGQGESGNTIYF
NA,NA,TRBV19,TRBJ1-3,TGTGCCAGTAGCTCAGGGACAACTGGAAACACCATATATTTT,CASSSGTTGNTIYF
NA,TRBD1,TRBV4-2,TRBJ2-1,TGTGCCAGCAGCCGTACCACGGACAGGGGGGCCTACAATGAGCAGTTCTTC,CASSRTTDRGAYNEQFF
NA,NA,TRBV6-5,TRBJ1-2,TGTGCCAGCAGTTATGGCGGGACTGGGGGCTATGGCTACACCTTC,CASSYGGTGGYGYTF
few,NA,TRBV19,TRBJ1-5,TGTGCCAGTAGTAGGTCAGTAGCGGGGGGTTTGGGCAATCAGCCCCAGCATTTT,CASSRSVAGGLGNQPQHF
NA,NA,TRBV5-5,TRBJ2-2,TGTGCCAGCAGCTTGTTGTCTGCGGGGGCATTGGGGGAGCTGTTTTTT,CASSLLSAGALGELFF
few,TRBD1,TRBV24-1,TRBJ1-2,TGTGCCACCAGTGGTCGTCCGGGACAGGGCCATGGCTACACCTTC,CATSGRPGQGHGYTF
NA,TRBD1,TRBV28,TRBJ2-7,TGTGCCAGCAGTCCCGGACAGGGTCCCTACGAGCAGTACTTC,CASSPGQGPYEQYF
NA,TRBD1,TRBV7-2,TRBJ1-4,TGTGCCAGCAGCAAACGCCCGGGACAGGGGAATGAAAAACTGTTTTTT,CASSKRPGQGNEKLFF
NA,NA,TRBV10-3,TRBJ1-4,TGTGCCACGTCCGCGGGGGCGGCTTTTGAAAAACTGTTTTTT,CATSAGAAFEKLFF
NA,TRBD2,TRBV30,TRBJ2-1,TGTGCCTGGAATCCCAGGGGGCTAGCGGGGGCGTACAATGAGCAGTTCTTC,CAWNPRGLAGAYNEQFF
few,NA,TRBV6-5,TRBJ2-7,TGTGCCAGCAGTTACTCGACCTTAGCGGATACCTACGAGCAGTACTTC,CASSYSTLADTYEQYF
NA,TRBD1,TRBV3-1/TRBV3-2,TRBJ2-6,TGTGCCAGCAGCCAAGGGACAGGGTCTGGGGCCAACGTCCTGACTTTC,CASSQGTGSGANVLTF
NA,TRBD2,TRBV9,TRBJ2-5,TGTGCCAGCAGCGTAGGGGGAGGGCCTCGGGAGACCCAGTACTTC,CASSVGGGPRETQYF
once,TRBD1,TRBV4-2,TRBJ1-6,TGTGCCAGCAGCCAAGATCGCGGGGGACAGGCCTATTCACCCCTCCACTTT,CASSQDRGGQAYSPLHF
NA,NA,TRBV3-1/TRBV3-2,TRBJ1-1,TGTGCCAGCGGGGGAGGGGTCAGAACGTCTGAAGCTTTCTTT,CASGGGVRTSEAFF
NA,TRBD1,TRBV24-1,TRBJ2-1,TGTGCCACCAGTGAAACCGGGACAGGGGTATACAATGAGCAGTTCTTC,CATSETGTGVYNEQFF
NA,TRBD1,TRBV5-1,TRBJ2-7,TGCGCCAGCAGCTTGGGTTGGGGGACAGGGGTCTACGAGCAGTACTTC,CASSLGWGTGVYEQYF
NA,TRBD1,TRBV28,TRBJ1-5,TGTGCCAGCATCACCTGGACAGGGGGCAATCAGCCCCAGCATTTT,CASITWTGGNQPQHF
NA,TRBD2,TRBV7-2,TRBJ2-2,TGTGCCAGCAGTGGGACTAGCGGGAGAGGCGGGGAGCTGTTTTTT,CASSGTSGRGGELFF
NA,TRBD1,TRBV27,TRBJ2-7,TGTGCCAGCAGTGGGGACAGCTCCTACGAGCAGTACTTC,CASSGDSSYEQYF
NA,TRBD2,TRBV11-1,TRBJ2-3,TGTGCCAGCAGCTCCGGGACTAGCGGGGGGGCCGCGCAGTATTTT,CASSSGTSGGAAQYF
NA,NA,TRBV11-3,TRBJ2-2,TGTGCCAGCAGCTTAGATCCTGTTTCCGGGGAGCTGTTTTTT,CASSLDPVSGELFF
NA,NA,TRBV5-5,TRBJ1-2,TGTGCCAGCAGCTTTTCTGACACCTATGGCTACACCTTC,CASSFSDTYGYTF
once,TRBD1,TRBV5-6,TRBJ2-7,TGTGCCAGCACCTTCGGGACAGGGATGAGCTCCTACGAGCAGTACTTC,CASTFGTGMSSYEQYF
NA,NA,TRBV27,TRBJ2-3,TGTGCCAGCAGTTTATCGGGCCAGAACACAGATACGCAGTATTTT,CASSLSGQNTDTQYF
NA,NA,TRBV9,TRBJ1-1,TGTGCCAGCAGCGTAGGGCCAGGGAACACTGAAGCTTTCTTT,CASSVGPGNTEAFF
NA,NA,TRBV25-1,TRBJ2-4,TGTGCCAGCAGTGCCCAGTCCCTAGCCAAAAACATTCAGTACTTC,CASSAQSLAKNIQYF
NA,TRBD1,TRBV7-2,TRBJ1-1,TGTGCCAGCAGCTCTTTATGGACAGGGGGGAACACTGAAGCTTTCTTT,CASSSLWTGGNTEAFF
few,TRBD1,TRBV24-1,TRBJ2-2,TGTGCCACCAGTGATGGGGACAGGGAAACCGGGGAGCTGTTTTTT,CATSDGDRETGELFF
NA,NA,TRBV5-1,TRBJ1-6,TGCGCCAGCAGCTTCGAGGGTTGGAGATCACCCCTCCACTTT,CASSFEGWRSPLHF
NA,TRBD1,TRBV10-2,TRBJ2-3,TGCGCCAGCAGTGAGTCGGGACAGTCCACAGATACGCAGTATTTT,CASSESGQSTDTQYF
NA,TRBD1,TRBV7-2,TRBJ2-5,TGTGCCAGCAGCTTGGGGACAGGGGTTGGGACCCAGTACTTC,CASSLGTGVGTQYF
NA,NA,TRBV15,TRBJ2-4,TGTGCCACCAGCAGGGACGCTCCGGGAATAAACATTCAGTACTTC,CATSRDAPGINIQYF
NA,TRBD1,TRBV6-5,TRBJ2-7,TGTGCCAGCAGTAGACAGACAGGGGCCTACGAGCAGTACTTC,CASSRQTGAYEQYF
NA,NA,TRBV20-1,TRBJ1-1,TGCAGTGCTAACCAGCGTGAAGCTTTCTTT,CSANQREAFF
NA,NA,TRBV2,TRBJ1-6,TGTGCCAGCAGTGAGGACAGCCTTGGGAATTCACCCCTCCACTTT,CASSEDSLGNSPLHF
NA,TRBD2,TRBV11-2,TRBJ2-1,TGTGCCAGCAGTTTCCCCCCTAGCGGGAGTTTAGACAATGAGCAGTTCTTC,CASSFPPSGSLDNEQFF
NA,NA,TRBV10-2,TRBJ1-5,TGCGCCAGCAGTGATCAGGGAGGTCAGCCCCAGCATTTT,CASSDQGGQPQHF
NA,NA,TRBV10-3,TRBJ2-7,TGTGCCATCACCGGACAGTCCTACGAGCAGTACTTC,CAITGQSYEQYF
once,TRBD1,TRBV11-2,TRBJ2-1,TGTGCCAGCAGCTCACCGGGACAGGAGGGCGATGAGCAGTTCTTC,CASSSPGQEGDEQFF
NA,NA,TRBV18,TRBJ2-5,TGTGCCAGCTCACCACGGCCGGGGGAGACCCAGTACTTC,CASSPRPGETQYF
NA,NA,TRBV7-5,TRBJ2-3,TGTGTCAGAAGCCCCATGGGGGGGGCTACGCAGTATTTT,CVRSPMGGATQYF
NA,TRBD1,TRBV10-1,TRBJ1-1,TGCGCCAGCAGTCGGTCAGGGGGCACTGAAGCTTTCTTT,CASSRSGGTEAFF
NA,NA,TRBV9,TRBJ1-1,TGTGCCAGCAGCGTAGACGTCGGGGGTGCTATCGCTGAAGCTTTCTTT,CASSVDVGGAIAEAFF
once,TRBD2,TRBV3-1/TRBV3-2,TRBJ2-1,TGTGCCAGCGGGGCGCGGGAGGGCATCAATGAGCAGTTCTTC,CASGAREGINEQFF
NA,TRBD1,TRBV27,TRBJ1-6,TGTGCCAGCAGTTTAGGACAGGGCTGGTTGATTTCACCCCTCCACTTT,CASSLGQGWLISPLHF